The 18 T cell receptor beta chains below all came from one sample that was sequenced in a study of human T cells and chemical hapten exposure. MiXCR, applied by TCRdb to the RACE reads, yields one record per CDR3 protein. The sample shows roughly 200,000 distinct CDR3 sequences, about a fifth of them seen only once. The time point was: patch test 1, 2 weeks after DPC sensitization. Indicated treatment: therapeutic diphenylcyclopropenone sensitization with weekly scalp DPC. The specimen comprised whole blood, sampled in connection with sensitization to the hapten diphenylcyclopropenone (DPC). These receptors were taken from a woman between 50 and 59 years old with alopecia areata. Some clones in this sample may be carry-over from other donors' samples.

This clonotype came up a few times. The V and J genes are TRBV6-2 or TRBV6-3 and TRBJ2-3; 8 nucleotides line up with TRBD2. Germline loops: CDR1 MNHEY, CDR2 SVGEGT. The V gene end was trimmed by 5 bases and the J gene end by 1 base; junction bases not matched to a gene: 8. The CDR3 is 16 amino acids. The CDR3 is CASSEVAGRRTDTQYF. The CDR3 region has the DNA TGTGCCAGCAGTGAGGTAGCGGGACGGCGCACAGATACGCAGTATTTT.

The V gene is TRBV6-1, the J gene TRBJ1-4, with 7 bases fitting TRBD1. V lost 5 bases to trimming and J lost 8 bases; unmatched junction nucleotides: 11. This CDR3 has 15 amino acids. Germline assignment: CDR1 MNHNS and CDR2 SASEGT. The CDR3 DNA reads TGTGCCAGCAGTCCTCCAGGGGGTGCCGCCGAAAAACTGTTTTTT. It yields the protein CASSPPGGAAEKLFF.

J is TRBJ2-3 and V is TRBV28; D may be TRBD1 or TRBD2 (7 bases each). CDR3 size: 15 residues. Trimming cost V 8 bases and J 6 bases, with 21 bases left between them. Germline lookup yields CDR1 MDHEN and CDR2 SYDVKM. CDR3 in DNA: TGTGCCAGCTCCCACCAGGGGGGGTCGGGGGATACGCAGTATTTT. Translating gives CASSHQGGSGDTQYF.

This clonotype has a handful of counts. The chain recombines TRBV20-1 with TRBJ2-1; 9 nucleotides align to TRBD1. The CDR3 consists of 16 residues. J gave up 9 bases and V 0 bases, and 12 bases lay outside the gene matches. The germline V gene encodes CDR1 DFQATT and CDR2 SNEGSKA (reference sequence). CDR3 sequence: CSARDGNRGRDGEQFF. The CDR3 DNA is TGCAGTGCTAGAGATGGGAACAGGGGGCGCGATGGTGAGCAGTTCTTC.

This clonotype was counted many times. V gene TRBV29-1 combines with J gene TRBJ2-7, with 9 bases identical to TRBD2. V shed 5 bases and J 7 bases; nucleotides not matched to a gene: 9. The CDR3 covers 13 residues. Germline CDR1 and CDR2: SQVTM and ANQGSEA. The CDR3 region is CSVRLAGSGEQYF. The CDR3 nucleotides read TGCAGCGTTCGGCTAGCGGGGTCCGGGGAGCAGTACTTC.

This clonotype came up a few times. The chain uses TRBV28 and TRBJ2-3; tentative D call: TRBD1 (9 bases). The CDR3 has 16 amino acids. The V and J ends lost 6 bases and 4 bases respectively, with 20 bases between them. Germline-derived CDR1 and CDR2 are MDHEN and SYDVKM. This CDR3 is CASSGRGQGRADTQYF. The DNA of the CDR3 is TGTGCCAGCAGCGGGAGGGGACAGGGACGAGCAGATACGCAGTATTTT.

This clonotype was counted between two and nine times. This rearrangement joins TRBV6-2 or TRBV6-3 to TRBJ1-5; a weak D match, TRBD1 (5 bases). The ends were cut back, 5 bases at V and 8 bases at J, with 19 bases in the middle. The CDR3 sequence is 15 residues long. Germline CDR1 reads MNHEY; CDR2 reads SVGEGT. CDR3 coding DNA: TGTGCCAGCAGTCGACCGGGACGTCGTTTTGAGCCCCAGCATTTT. This sequence encodes CASSRPGRRFEPQHF.

The chain joins TRBV2 to TRBJ2-1; 9 bases are shared with TRBD2. This CDR3 has 15 residues. V lost 4 bases to trimming and J lost 2 bases; unmatched junction nucleotides: 3. Germline CDR1 is SNHLY and CDR2 is FYNNEI. CDR3 nucleotide sequence: TGTGCCAGCAGTGGCGGGGGGGCCGCCTACAATGAGCAGTTCTTC. Translation gives CASSGGGAAYNEQFF.

The sample holds a few counts of this clonotype. The chain is built from TRBV5-1 and TRBJ2-5; D not resolved. Germline lookup yields CDR1 SGHRS and CDR2 YFSETQ. Trimming left V 0 bases short and J 2 bases short, with 8 bases between. CDR3 size: 14 residues. This CDR3 reads CASSLDGIQETQYF. The DNA of the CDR3 is TGCGCCAGCAGCTTGGATGGGATACAAGAGACCCAGTACTTC.

The rearrangement links TRBV21-1 to TRBJ2-1; the tabulated D call, TRBD2, remains unverified against the DNA. TRBV21-1 represents a pseudogene. CDR3 size: 18 residues. The CDR3 region is CASSKELAGDRADNEQFF. In nucleotides, the CDR3 is TGTGCCAGCAGCAAAGAACTAGCGGGAGACCGCGCGGACAATGAGCAGTTCTTC.

This clonotype has a handful of counts. V is TRBV5-6 and J is TRBJ2-1; 11 bases map to TRBD2. This CDR3 is built from 14 residues. The trim removed 0 bases at V and 12 bases at J, leaving 5 bases unmatched. Germline assignment: CDR1 SGHDT and CDR2 YYEEEE. The CDR3 nucleotides read TGTGCCAGCAGCTTGGAACTAGCGGGAGTCAGGCAGTTCTTC. This gives the protein CASSLELAGVRQFF.

A few counts support this clonotype. The genes are TRBV5-6 and TRBJ2-3; TRBD1 is a possible D gene (5 bases). CDR1 is SGHDT, CDR2 YYEEEE, per germline. The CDR3 loop spans 13 amino acids. The V and J ends lost 5 bases and 5 bases respectively, with 12 bases between them. The CDR3 is CASSSRRGDTQYF. CDR3 in DNA: TGTGCCAGCAGTTCCCGAAGGGGAGATACGCAGTATTTT.

The chain recombines TRBV4-1 with TRBJ1-5, with D uncertain. Germline CDR1 MGHRA, CDR2 YSYEKL. This CDR3 has 16 amino acids. V was clipped by 0 bases and J by 1 base, with 10 bases between them. The CDR3 region is CASSQEGTLSNQPQHF. In DNA, the CDR3 is TGCGCCAGCAGCCAAGAAGGCACACTGAGCAATCAGCCCCAGCATTTT.

This clonotype was found a few times. This sequence joins TRBV5-1 and TRBJ2-7; weak D call: TRBD2 (6 bases). There are 14 residues in the CDR3. The V and J ends lost 0 bases and 3 bases respectively, with 10 bases between them. Germline V gene data show CDR1 as SGHRS and CDR2 as YFSETQ. The CDR3, as DNA: TGCGCCAGCAGCTTGGACGGGAGTTACTACGAGCAGTACTTC. As protein: CASSLDGSYYEQYF.

The chain joins TRBV15 to TRBJ2-5; the D is unclear. The germline gives CDR1 LNHNV, CDR2 YYDKDF (reference sequence). This CDR3 comprises 14 residues. Deletions cut 0 bases from V and 1 base from J, with 6 bases between. The CDR3 here is CATSRDGIQETQYF. CDR3 sequence (DNA): TGTGCCACCAGCAGAGATGGGATCCAAGAGACCCAGTACTTC.

This clonotype was detected a few times. J is TRBJ2-1 and V is TRBV12-3 or TRBV12-4; TRBD2 matches at 16 bases. Trimming at V came to 4 bases and at J to 3 bases, leaving 18 bases not matched to a gene. There are 22 residues in the CDR3. For the CDR3, the DNA is TGTGCCAGCAGTTCTAATATAGGGACTAGCGGGAGGGCCAATCCCCGCTACAATGAGCAGTTCTTC. Protein product: CASSSNIGTSGRANPRYNEQFF.

This clonotype was picked up a small number of times. The chain is built from TRBV5-5 and TRBJ1-1, with D perhaps TRBD1 (6 bases). The germline V gene encodes CDR1 SGHKS and CDR2 YYEKEE (reference sequence). The CDR3 is 15 residues long. Deletions cut 3 bases from V and 8 bases from J, with 20 bases between. The CDR3 DNA is TGTGCCAGCAGCTCAACCTCCGGGACAATTGTGGAAGCTTTCTTT. It yields the protein CASSSTSGTIVEAFF.

This chain joins TRBV9 and TRBJ2-5; D is uncertain. This CDR3 has 16 residues. Trimming pared 1 base from V and 0 bases from J, leaving 13 bases between. Germline values: CDR1 SGDLS, CDR2 YYNGEE. The CDR3, as DNA: TGTGCCAGCAGCGTAAGCGAAGACCTGTACCAAGAGACCCAGTACTTC. Its protein is CASSVSEDLYQETQYF. The full variable domain, rest sourced from reference TRBV9 and TRBJ2-5, is DSGVTQTPKHLITATGQRVTLRCSPRSGDLSVYWYQQSLDQGLQFLIQYYNGEERAKGNILERFSAQQFPDLHSELNLSSLELGDSALYFCASSVSEDLYQETQYFGPGTRLLVL.